This T cell receptor beta chain was recovered during a study of T cell repertoires in cytomegalovirus infection. Germline lookup yields CDR1 MDHEN and CDR2 SYDVKM. This CDR3 spans 12 amino acids. Trimming shortened V by 1 base and J by 13 bases, and 8 bases separated the two germline ends. Each CDR3 protein gets one entry after TCRdb re-called the reads with MiXCR. The sample yields about half a million distinct CDR3 sequences, roughly 34% seen once. Note on this clonotype: Its target is unknown.

Findings and caveats of the study: Summed public TCR beta family frequency identified CMV carriers bearing the relevant HLA.

The TCR sequence derives from a human donor in good health (CMV status not recorded). Some clones in this sample may be carry-over from other donors' samples. The genes are TRBV28 and TRBJ1-6; D ambiguous. The material was cultured PBMCs, obtained from culture after CMV antigen stimulation. The CDR3 loop is CASSLFDQPLHF. The CDR3 region has the DNA TGTGCCAGCAGTTTATTCGACCAGCCCCTCCACTTT.